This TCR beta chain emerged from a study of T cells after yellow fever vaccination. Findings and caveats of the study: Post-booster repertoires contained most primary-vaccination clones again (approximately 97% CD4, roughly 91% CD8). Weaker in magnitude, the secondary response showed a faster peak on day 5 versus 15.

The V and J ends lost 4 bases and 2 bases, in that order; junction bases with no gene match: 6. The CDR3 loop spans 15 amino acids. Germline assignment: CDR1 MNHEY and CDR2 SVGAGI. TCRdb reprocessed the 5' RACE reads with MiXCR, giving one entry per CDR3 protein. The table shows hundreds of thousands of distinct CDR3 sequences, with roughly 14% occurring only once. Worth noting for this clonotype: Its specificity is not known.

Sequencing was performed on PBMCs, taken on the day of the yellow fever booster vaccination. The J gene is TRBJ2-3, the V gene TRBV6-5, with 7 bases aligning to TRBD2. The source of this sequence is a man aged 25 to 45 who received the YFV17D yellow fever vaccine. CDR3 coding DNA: TGTGCCAGCAGTTTCGCCGGGACTAACACAGATACGCAGTATTTT. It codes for CASSFAGTNTDTQYF.